The rows below give T cell receptor beta chains drawn from one sample of a study of blood T cell repertoires in COVID-19. Sequenced by immunoSEQ multiplex PCR; TCRdb stores in-frame clones only, minus some. The sample has approximately 200,000 clones; about 93% are singletons. The sample taken for sequencing was peripheral blood. These receptors were obtained from a man aged 30-40 years with COVID-19, enrolled during active disease. CDR3s include the opening cysteine and the closing phenylalanine or tryptophan. The D gene is left open where the match is weak. Not every row has a clone size; where given, it reads once, few, many or a size class.

abundance	j_gene	d_gene	v_gene	CDR3aa	CDR3nt
few	TRBJ2-7	TRBD1	TRBV2	CASSEIGTGLGYRGEQYF	TGTGCCAGCAGTGAAATCGGGACAGGCCTAGGTTATCGCGGCGAGCAGTACTTC
NA	TRBJ1-1	TRBD1	TRBV29-1	CSVRPGGIGAFF	TGCAGCGTTAGACCAGGGGGCATAGGAGCTTTCTTT
NA	TRBJ1-1	TRBD1	TRBV5-5	CASSFRTGDTEAFF	TGTGCCAGCAGCTTTAGGACAGGGGACACTGAAGCTTTCTTT
once	TRBJ1-1	NA	TRBV5-4	CASNPPGRGYTEAFF	TGTGCCAGCAACCCCCCAGGTAGGGGGTACACTGAAGCTTTCTTT
NA	TRBJ1-3	TRBD1	TRBV6-5	CASRRDRADTIYF	TGTGCCAGCCGCCGGGACAGGGCGGACACCATATATTTT
NA	TRBJ2-3	NA	TRBV6-5	CASSYSRGGATDTQYF	TGTGCCAGCAGTTACTCGAGGGGGGGGGCAACAGATACGCAGTATTTT
NA	TRBJ2-1	TRBD2	TRBV30	CAWSASRTSGVNEQFF	TGTGCCTGGAGTGCATCCCGGACTAGCGGGGTAAATGAGCAGTTCTTC
NA	TRBJ2-3	NA	TRBV19	CASSGRGGTDTQYF	TGTGCCAGTAGTGGACGCGGGGGCACAGATACGCAGTATTTT
NA	TRBJ1-6	TRBD1	TRBV12-3/TRBV12-4	CASAGTGESPLHF	TGTGCCAGCGCTGGGACAGGGGAATCACCCCTCCACTTT
NA	TRBJ1-1	NA	TRBV7-2	CASTLPRNRANTEAFF	TGTGCCAGCACCCTACCCCGAAACAGGGCTAACACTGAAGCTTTCTTT
NA	TRBJ2-7	TRBD1	TRBV7-9	CASSSDRGRPYEQYF	TGTGCCAGCAGCTCGGACAGGGGGCGGCCCTACGAGCAGTACTTC